Below, one TCR beta chain is given with its context. This receptor's antigen is unknown. Qualities for individual bases were not recorded, and no much larger clone is one base off. The immunoSEQ Assay, a bias-controlled multiplex PCR, was used to amplify TCRbeta CDR3 regions from genomic DNA. From the authors' description of their analysis: Within the assay, amplification of reference gene primers was used to estimate how many nucleated cells each sample contained. To quantify the absolute abundance of each unique TCRbeta CDR3 rearrangement, sequence reads were collapsed and filtered. Productive Simpson clonality was computed per sample as the square root of Simpson's diversity index over productive rearrangements. TCRdb re-hosts the immuneACCESS table, in-frame sequences only. Its copies lack some clones; in the studies checked, an unresolved V gene accounts for under half of them, and the cause for the rest is not known. For V, J and clone size, that table is used; D and trimming come from the DNA. Present in this sample are approximately 190,000 clones, 80% to 85% of which were seen just once. Of the sample, approximately 7.6% is held by the ten largest clones.

From the cysteine up to the phenylalanine, the CDR3 has a length of 15 residues. Kept here is only the CDR3 DNA, which spans 45 bases and is read in frame from base 1. The germline V gene specifies MNHEY as CDR1 and SVGAGI as CDR2. The junction shows trimming of 4 bases on V and 8 bases on J, plus 20 bases between the germline ends. In the prospective study, participants were roughly 18 to 100 years old, resided in fewer than 25 geographic areas of the United States, and were enrolled through a virtual design. In the prospective study, cohorts were assigned on the basis of participant-reported clinical history obtained from a screening survey and a study questionnaire. Recovered participants in ImmuneRACE Cohort 3 were defined as having two consecutive negative NP/OP PCR tests, clearance from a healthcare professional, or resolution of symptoms. In the prospective study, whole blood, serum and a nasopharyngeal or oropharyngeal swab were collected from each participant by mobile phlebotomists. Prospective study participants could optionally give additional blood draws and questionnaires over an approximately 2-month period. Before DNA extraction, prospective study blood samples were shipped either frozen or at room temperature.

The sample is drawn from a study of blood T cell repertoires in COVID-19 (TCRdb year 2020). Context from the whole study: Samples covering the acute and convalescent phases of COVID-19 were provided by collaborators in the United States, Italy and Spain. The prospective study material was composed of cDNA or gDNA derived from T cells, B-cell-depleted T cells, or PBMCs. Subjects who had been exposed to COVID-19, were actively infected with it, or had recovered from it provided the deeply sampled blood TCRbeta repertoires that made up the dataset. The repertoires were released in a freely available public database meant as a resource for research on the immune response to SARS-CoV-2. Samples were obtained from the ongoing ImmuneRACE study (first 160 participants) and from over 1,000 subjects provided by 6 global collaborators. Sample metadata almost always included a de-identified subject ID, COVID-19 status, age in years and sex. Where available, HLA class I and class II types were obtained from metadata supplied by the sample provider rather than from assay-based typing. Here is what the overall study found, with its caveats: How much clinical and demographic metadata was included differed by source and by participant, and the metadata was provided uncurated.

The material sequenced was PBMCs or T cells enriched from blood (not recorded which). The receptor chain draws on TRBV6-5 and TRBJ1-2, and possibly TRBD1, on 6 matching bases. This TCR was recovered from a man between 40 and 49 years old who had recovered from COVID-19. The CDR3 amino acid sequence is: CASSSDGTGRVGYTF. In nucleotide form, the sequence is TGTGCCAGCAGTTCTGACGGTACAGGGCGGGTCGGCTACACCTTC.